This T cell receptor (beta chain) stems from a study of cytomegalovirus exposure and HLA in healthy donors. The study, taken as a whole, reports: Immune exposure information available was restricted to CMV serostatus.

This clone was found once. Its antigen remains unknown. The CDR3 totals 15 residues. V was shortened by 6 bases and J by 2 bases, with 17 bases between the two germline ends. Germline CDR1 MNHEY, CDR2 SVGAGI. Primers: 60 Vbeta forward and 13 Jbeta reverse. Assay: immunoSEQ multiplex PCR; the TCRdb copy retains only in-frame clones and omits some. The data show 95,000 to 150,000 clones, with 80% to 85% seen just once and 2.1% held by the top ten. The chain uses TRBV6-5 and TRBJ2-7, with D perhaps TRBD1 (6 bases). Sequences were obtained from PBMCs. This clonotype was obtained from a man aged 30 to 45 in good health and CMV-seronegative. DNA of the CDR3: TGTGCCAGCAGCCGCCACCGACAGGCTGCCTACGAGCAGTACTTC. Amino acids: CASSRHRQAAYEQYF.